The present T cell receptor (beta chain) was sequenced within a study of CD8+ T cells in alopecia areata. About the research overall: For the treated group, dosing was oral tofacitinib at 5 to 10 mg twice daily.

This sample's treatment: oral pan-JAK inhibitor, 5-10 mg twice daily. After isolation, RNA underwent reverse transcription to generate cDNA as the sequencing template. Some clones are missing from TCRdb's copy, which holds only in-frame ones; the method was immunoSEQ multiplex PCR. The repertoire holds over 100,000 clones, with roughly 50% as singletons. The junction had 3 bases not matched to a gene; V was cut back by 9 bases and J by 4 bases. The CDR3 loop spans 13 amino acids. Germline V gene data show CDR1 as SNHLY and CDR2 as FYNNEI. This clone was seen only a few times. The chain combines TRBV2 with TRBJ2-2; 9 bases align to TRBD2. This receptor was obtained from a human donor with alopecia areata. This material consisted of CD8+ T cells sorted from blood, taken at week 24, from a patient treated with tofacitinib. The CDR3, as DNA: TGTGCCAGTAGCGGGAGCCTCACCGGGGAGCTGTTTTTT. This encodes CASSGSLTGELFF.